This T cell receptor beta chain was identified in a study of cytomegalovirus exposure and HLA in healthy donors (dated by TCRdb to 2015 to 2018). Turning to the overall study: According to an earlier analysis of several hundred of the donors, roughly 180 million T cells yielded 117 million unique TCR beta sequences and around 300 Gb of sequence data. An early release covering 550 to 700 HLA-typed donors comprised 250 to 350 gigabases of sequencing data and approximately 85 million unique TCR sequences. Among the roughly 390 genotyped donors, roughly 80% belonged to the genetic ancestry cluster associated with self-reported Caucasian donors. The study aimed to test whether signatures of past pathogen exposure could be identified by cataloging public T cell receptors. Using immunosequencing, the study profiled T cell repertoires from about 610 subjects and related those repertoires to cytomegalovirus serostatus. Besides the first cohort of roughly 660 subjects, a separate validation cohort made up of about 120 different subjects was used. To predict cytomegalovirus infection status, the study combined high-throughput TCR immunosequencing, statistical association of individual TCRs with disease status, and machine learning. To study patterns of TCR occurrence, a later analysis re-analyzed previously published TCR beta repertoires from 700 or so donors and added high-resolution HLA genotyping. Rather than drawing on any new phenotypic data, the later analysis identified candidate immune exposures from TCR beta sequences and the way those sequences occurred across donors. To decide whether each TCR beta V gene segment behaved as functional or pseudogenic, an earlier analysis of over 500 of the donors relied on high-throughput TCR beta sequencing. Alongside the repertoire data, information on donor age, sex, ethnicity and CMV serostatus was compiled. Genome-wide SNP genotypes for about 65% of the 666 donors were used in a later genetic analysis, which treated that subset as a discovery cohort. All discovery cohort repertoires had been generated using a single sequencing platform. HLA typing included class I and class II loci at four-digit resolution. The number of donors typed differed by locus, with about 629-630 for A, B, C, DRB1 and DQB1, around 500 for DQA1, about 610 for DPA1, and some 470 for DPB1. About five DR-DQ haplotypes were handled as single units for association and clustering because linkage in the cohort was strong. Across approximately 400 genotyped donors of the cohort, an average of about 240,000 unique TCR beta nucleotide sequences per donor were sequenced, and around 20% of those sequences were non-productive. The full study reports these points: Cytomegalovirus status was reported to be diagnosed by the classifier with high specificity and sensitivity in both the original and validation cohorts. The sequencing pipeline was judged likely to have produced a cluster of highly shared sequence variants as a technical artifact. Compared with equally common non-associated chains, HLA-associated TCR beta chains in a later analysis were more clonally expanded and had lower generation probabilities. Only TCR beta chains were sequenced in this cohort, and the absence of alpha or paired-chain data limited detectable features. Correlated functional status among segregating V segments might reflect linkage disequilibrium, but an unknown experimental factor could not be ruled out. Strong co-occurrence of HLA alleles, especially DR and DQ, made assigning TCR associations to individual alleles difficult. V-gene and J-gene trimming of TCR beta chains was associated with a missense DCLRE1C variant in a later genetic analysis, and the association was replicated in an independent cohort. The 87-base-pair reads could not distinguish some IMGT-functional V segments, including TRBV6-2 and TRBV6-3, so those segments were excluded. Across donors, most TCR sequences were observed very rarely, whereas some public TCRs were present in many individuals. In an earlier analysis of over 550 of the donors, most TCR beta V segments were observed in productive rearrangements about 87% or about 30% of the time, broadly matching IMGT annotations. In a later analysis, several top co-occurrence clusters were reported to appear linked to parvovirus B19, influenza, CMV and Epstein-Barr virus. A further reported finding was that TCR beta sequences accurately predicted the HLA-A and HLA-B alleles for most subjects in the first cohort. The study gave a list of some 150 TCR beta chains associated with cytomegalovirus. Most CMV-associated TCR beta chains appeared to be HLA-restricted in a later analysis, and the HLA associations seemed to be driven largely by CMV exposure. Immune exposure information for the cohort was limited to CMV serostatus. Because HLA typing was unavailable for some donors at each locus, only the typed subset was used in association tests. In a later analysis, around 17,000 TCR beta sequences were associated with specific HLA alleles at a false discovery rate of 0.05. A few of the identified cytomegalovirus-associated TCR beta chains were confirmed in vitro to be specific for cytomegalovirus antigens. In a later analysis, TCR association rates were found to vary across HLA loci, with the most associated TCRs seen for DRB1 alleles and the fewest for HLA-C alleles. According to a later genetic analysis, donors in an Asian-associated ancestry cluster had fewer N-insertions in productive TCRs than the approximately 670-donor mean. Because counts were too low, fewer than 20 rarely observed V segments, including chromosome 9 orphons, were excluded from the earlier analysis of several hundred of the donors. According to the authors, the approach could potentially be generalized to other disease states and immunological phenotypes. The presence/absence analyses assumed that sequencing depth was roughly uniform across donors, and that assumption may not be true.

From cysteine to phenylalanine, the CDR3 is 14 amino acids long. Only the CDR3 portion is preserved as DNA: 42 bases, with reading frame beginning at the first base. According to the germline V gene, CDR1 reads MNHNS and CDR2 reads SASEGT. V and J lose 7 bases and 2 bases, and a span of 12 bases separates them. This clone was recorded once. There is no known antigen for this receptor. Within one base of it there is no much larger clone, and no base qualities were kept. The cohort consisted of 650 to 700 healthy bone marrow donors. Cohort members were all nominally healthy when sampled, although unrecorded immune exposures were likely present. The donor tested CMV seronegative, placing the donor among the 350 or so seronegative members of the cohort. Every donor gave a peripheral blood sample, and the peripheral blood mononuclear cells from that sample were used for TCR beta sequencing. The Qiagen DNeasy Blood Extraction Kit was used to extract genomic DNA from the blood cell samples.

Receptor amplification or capture employed the immunoSEQ multiplex PCR assay. For the multiplex PCR, a mixture combining 60 forward primers for TCR Vbeta segments and 13 reverse primers for TCR Jbeta segments was used. The CDR3 region of rearranged TCR beta genes was amplified from genomic DNA with a multiplex PCR assay. Amplified TCR beta libraries were sequenced as 87-base-pair reads on the Illumina HiSeq System. As for the original processing: A later analysis counted tens of millions of unique TCR beta chains across the 550 to 750 repertoires, and around 9.9 million of these chains were shared by at least two donors. To remove PCR and sequencing errors, raw reads were error-corrected and collapsed into unique sequences using a nearest-neighbor algorithm that merged closely related sequences. CDR3 sequences were aligned to IMGT reference sequences to assign V, D and J gene segments. Each retained sequence needed at least a six-nucleotide match to both a V gene segment and a J gene segment. Rearrangements were classified as productive when the CDR3 lacked stop codons and remained in frame with V and J, and all other rearrangements were classified as non-productive. Following IMGT convention, CDR3 was defined as the stretch from the second conserved V-encoded cysteine up to the conserved J-encoded phenylalanine. The earlier analysis of about 610 of the donors excluded sequences that lacked an unambiguous match to a single V gene segment. An earlier analysis of 587 of the donors classified V segments as functional when productive rearrangements were above 56.7% and as segregating when the standard deviation between donors was above 5%. To diagnose cytomegalovirus status from the catalog of TCR beta chain sequences, a statistical classification framework was built. V and J gene assignment, in a later analysis, came from comparing TCR nucleotide sequences with IMGT/GENE-DB human TR gene sequences. Using the TCRdist pipeline, a later analysis assigned CDR3 sequences along with most-parsimonious VDJ recombination scenarios. In a later analysis, each TCR beta chain was defined by its CDR3 amino acid sequence together with its V-gene family, and reads lacking a unique V-gene family were excluded. To address suspected cross-contamination and a sequencing artifact, a later analysis removed over 500 highly shared, low-generation-probability nucleotide sequences. A later analysis calculated a clonal expansion index for each public chain from normalized within-repertoire ranks of inferred template counts. A later analysis computed generation probabilities with a VDJ recombination model fitted to out-of-frame rearrangements, and checked the results against IGoR. In a later analysis, hypergeometric tests were used to score TCR-TCR, TCR-HLA and TCR-CMV co-occurrence, with a repertoire-size bias correction applied to TCR pairs. False discovery rates were estimated in a later analysis by permuting HLA or CMV assignments 20 times. A later analysis grouped co-occurring TCRs with DBSCAN, adding TCRdist sequence similarity when clustering within HLA-allele-positive subsets. Co-occurrence clustering excluded repertoires with fewer than 30,000 or more than 120,000 public chains, plus five with anomalous nucleotide sharing. TCRdb re-hosts the immuneACCESS table, in-frame sequences only. Its copies lack some clones; in the studies checked, an unresolved V gene accounts for under half of them, and the cause for the rest is not known. The D gene and trimming were derived from the DNA, and the V and J assignments and clone size from that table. The sample profile shows about 140,000 clones; approximately 75% of them were found once. The ten largest account for around 0.99% of the sample.

The rearranged segments are TRBV6-1 and TRBJ1-5, with no D gene named confidently. This TCR was sampled from a male donor in good health and CMV-seronegative. The sample consisted of PBMCs. The CDR3 reads as follows: CASKYGGGNQPQHF. The nucleotides read TGTGCCAGCAAGTACGGCGGGGGCAATCAGCCCCAGCATTTT.